This T cell receptor beta chain was captured in a study of T-cell reconstitution after alpha-beta-depleted transplantation in children. Study-wide results and caveats: Reports say that about two months after transplant, the alpha-beta T cells came out of several hundred graft clones that had expanded. The high TCRbeta diversity at day 60 in some patients came from surviving recipient T cells and thymic progenitors.

Library preparation (for TCRbeta) was performed with unique molecular identifiers. TCRdb reprocessed the PCR reads via MiXCR and lists one record per CDR3 protein. Here the sample spans hundreds of thousands of distinct CDR3 sequences, roughly 10% being singletons. This CDR3 is 16 amino acids long. Per the germline V gene, CDR1 is GTSNPN and CDR2 is SVGIG (reference sequence). The germline V and J ends were trimmed by 0 bases and 5 bases, with 19 bases remaining between them. In this sample, this clonotype turned up many times. Its antigen is still unknown. V gene TRBV30 combines with J gene TRBJ1-1; D unresolved. The clonotype was recovered from a child less than two years old with acute myeloid leukemia, due to receive a stem cell transplant. Source: PBMCs, taken before TCRalphabeta/CD19-depleted stem cell transplant. The CDR3 loop is CAWSVRHSKAGTEAFF. The CDR3 nucleotides read TGTGCCTGGAGTGTACGTCACAGCAAGGCCGGGACTGAAGCTTTCTTT.